This note documents a single T cell receptor (beta chain) sequence. The CDR3 has 15 residues. V lost 7 bases to trimming and J lost 4 bases, with 19 bases between them. CDR1 and CDR2 (germline): SEHNR, FQNEAQ (reference sequence). The sample originates from a study of human T cells and chemical hapten exposure. Overall study: Sensitization involved placing 2% DPC onto an approximately 2 cm by approximately 2 cm region of upper inner arm skin. Patch tests put 0.01% DPC on the upper back, and the results were checked at 6 days.

The time point was: pre-sensitization, week 0. Documented treatment: therapeutic diphenylcyclopropenone sensitization with weekly scalp DPC. TCRdb reprocessed the RACE reads with MiXCR, giving one entry per CDR3 protein. The data hold approximately 370,000 distinct CDR3 sequences, with about 5.4% observed a single time. The V gene is TRBV7-9, the J gene TRBJ1-2, with D perhaps matching TRBD1 (5 bases). Here the sequenced sample was whole blood, taken in connection with sensitization to the hapten diphenylcyclopropenone (DPC). This receptor was obtained from a woman aged 18-29 years with alopecia areata. Some clones in this sample may be carry-over from other donors' samples. CDR3 in amino acids: CASISGRLWSYGYTF. The CDR3 nucleotides read TGTGCCAGCATCTCAGGGAGACTGTGGAGCTATGGCTACACCTTC.